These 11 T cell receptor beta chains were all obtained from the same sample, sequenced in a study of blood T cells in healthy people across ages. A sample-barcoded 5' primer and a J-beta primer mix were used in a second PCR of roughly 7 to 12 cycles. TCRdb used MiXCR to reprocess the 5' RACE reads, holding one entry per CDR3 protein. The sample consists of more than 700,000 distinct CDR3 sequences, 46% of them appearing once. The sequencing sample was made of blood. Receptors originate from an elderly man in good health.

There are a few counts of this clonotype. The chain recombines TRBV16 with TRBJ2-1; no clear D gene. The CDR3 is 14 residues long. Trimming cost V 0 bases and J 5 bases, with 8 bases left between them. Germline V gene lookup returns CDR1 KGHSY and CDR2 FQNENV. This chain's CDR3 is CASSQSVSNNEQFF. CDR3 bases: TGTGCCAGCAGCCAATCGGTTAGCAACAATGAGCAGTTCTTC.

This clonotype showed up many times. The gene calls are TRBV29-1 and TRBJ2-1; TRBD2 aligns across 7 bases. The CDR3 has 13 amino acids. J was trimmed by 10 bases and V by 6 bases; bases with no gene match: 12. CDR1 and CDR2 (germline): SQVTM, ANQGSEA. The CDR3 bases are TGCAGCGTGGGCGGGAGAGGAGTTGAGGAGCAGTTCTTC. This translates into CSVGGRGVEEQFF.

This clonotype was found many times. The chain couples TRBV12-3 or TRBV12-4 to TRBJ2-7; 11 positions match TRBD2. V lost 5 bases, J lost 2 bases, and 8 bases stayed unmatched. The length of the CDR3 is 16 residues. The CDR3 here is CASSSPGLAAPYEQYF. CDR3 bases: TGTGCCAGCAGTAGCCCGGGACTAGCGGCCCCCTACGAGCAGTACTTC.

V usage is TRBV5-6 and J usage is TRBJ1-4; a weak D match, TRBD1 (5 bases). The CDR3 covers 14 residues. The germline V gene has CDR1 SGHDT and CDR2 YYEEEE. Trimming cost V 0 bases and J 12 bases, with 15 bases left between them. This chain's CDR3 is CASSLVAGKGELFF. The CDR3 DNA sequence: TGTGCCAGCAGCTTGGTTGCGGGAAAAGGGGAACTGTTTTTT.

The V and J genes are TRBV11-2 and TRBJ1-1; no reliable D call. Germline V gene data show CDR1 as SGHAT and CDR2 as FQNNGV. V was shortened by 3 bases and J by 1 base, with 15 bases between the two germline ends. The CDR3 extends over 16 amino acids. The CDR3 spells CASSFRLPRGNTEAFF. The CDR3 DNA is TGTGCCAGCAGCTTCCGACTCCCGCGGGGGAACACTGAAGCTTTCTTT.

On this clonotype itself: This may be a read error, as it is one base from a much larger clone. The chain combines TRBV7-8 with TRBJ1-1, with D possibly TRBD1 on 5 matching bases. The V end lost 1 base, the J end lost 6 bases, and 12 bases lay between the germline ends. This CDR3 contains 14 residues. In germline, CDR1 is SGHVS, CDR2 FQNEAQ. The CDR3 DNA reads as TGTGCCAGCAGCTTAGGGGACGACTTCTCTGAAGCTTTCTTT. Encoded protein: CASSLGDDFSEAFF.

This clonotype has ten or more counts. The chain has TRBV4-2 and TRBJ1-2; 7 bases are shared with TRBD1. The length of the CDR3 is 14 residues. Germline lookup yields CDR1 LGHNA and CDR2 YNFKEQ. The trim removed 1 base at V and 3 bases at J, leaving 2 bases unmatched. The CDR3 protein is CASSQVDRDYGYTF. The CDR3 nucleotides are TGTGCCAGCAGCCAAGTAGACAGGGACTATGGCTACACCTTC.

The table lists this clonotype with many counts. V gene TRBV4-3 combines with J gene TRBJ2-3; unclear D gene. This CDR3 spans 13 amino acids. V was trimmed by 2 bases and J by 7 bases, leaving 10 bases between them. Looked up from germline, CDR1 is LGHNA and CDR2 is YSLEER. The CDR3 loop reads CASSQRVGYTQYF. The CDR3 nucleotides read TGCGCCAGCAGCCAAAGAGTGGGTTATACGCAGTATTTT.

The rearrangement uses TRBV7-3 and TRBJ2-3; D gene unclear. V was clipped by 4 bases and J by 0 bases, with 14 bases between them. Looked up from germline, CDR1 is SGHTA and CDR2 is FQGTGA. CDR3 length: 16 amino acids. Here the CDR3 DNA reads TGTGCCAGCAGCTCTGGGATTTCCCCTAGCACAGATACGCAGTATTTT. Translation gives CASSSGISPSTDTQYF.

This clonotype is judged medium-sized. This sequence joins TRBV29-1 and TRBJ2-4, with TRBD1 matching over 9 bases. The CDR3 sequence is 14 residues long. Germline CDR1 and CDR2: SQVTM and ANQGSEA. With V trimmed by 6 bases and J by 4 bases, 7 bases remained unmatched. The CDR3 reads CSVAPGQGKNIQYF. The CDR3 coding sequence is TGCAGCGTCGCTCCGGGACAGGGTAAAAACATTCAGTACTTC.

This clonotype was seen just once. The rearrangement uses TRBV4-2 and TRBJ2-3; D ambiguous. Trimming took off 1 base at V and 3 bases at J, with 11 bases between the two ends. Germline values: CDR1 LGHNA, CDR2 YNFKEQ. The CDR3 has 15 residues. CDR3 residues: CASSQGTEGTDTQYF. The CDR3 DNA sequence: TGTGCCAGCAGCCAAGGGACGGAAGGGACAGATACGCAGTATTTT.